The rows below give T cell receptor beta chains drawn from one sample of a study of identical twins. TCRdb re-called the 5' RACE reads through MiXCR, storing one row per CDR3 protein. The sample includes about 890,000 distinct CDR3 sequences, 9% to 15% seen only once; the top ten take about 1.5%. The same sample was also used in a study of yellow fever vaccine responses in identical twins.

Sequenced material: PBMCs. The receptors here all came from a young woman in good health. Both conserved end residues are part of each CDR3. D genes are given only for firm matches. Rows give clone size only sometimes, using once, few, many, or a class for an expanded clone.

>TRBV14|TRBJ2-7|TRBD1|-
CASSRIYRGHEQYF
TGTGCCAGCAGCCGAATATACAGGGGGCACGAGCAGTACTTC
>TRBV12-3/TRBV12-4|TRBJ2-7|-|few
CASSPGVLYEQYF
TGTGCCAGCAGTCCCGGGGTGCTGTACGAGCAGTACTTC
>TRBV7-9|TRBJ2-1|TRBD2|-
CASSLASGLAGGEQFF
TGTGCCAGCAGCTTAGCCTCTGGACTAGCGGGAGGAGAACAGTTCTTC
>TRBV5-5|TRBJ2-5|-|-
CASSRRGGQSYQETQYF
TGTGCCAGCAGCCGACGTGGTGGACAATCCTACCAAGAGACCCAGTACTTC
>TRBV9|TRBJ2-1|TRBD2|many
CASSPGGGYNEQFF
TGTGCCAGCAGCCCTGGGGGGGGCTACAATGAGCAGTTCTTC
>TRBV20-1|TRBJ1-1|-|-
CSASGIVGAEAFF
TGCAGTGCTAGTGGAATTGTGGGAGCTGAAGCTTTCTTT
>TRBV4-1|TRBJ2-6|-|-
CASSHPYGESSGANVLTF
TGCGCCAGCAGCCATCCGTACGGGGAGAGCTCTGGGGCCAACGTCCTGACTTTC
>TRBV5-1|TRBJ1-1|TRBD1|-
CASSMGQGNLLTEAFF
TGCGCCAGCAGCATGGGACAGGGGAATTTGTTGACTGAAGCTTTCTTT
>TRBV12-5|TRBJ2-2|-|-
CASGLGWVENTGELFF
TGTGCTAGTGGTTTGGGTTGGGTCGAGAACACCGGGGAGCTGTTTTTT
>TRBV7-2|TRBJ1-5|-|many
CASSSRVGNQPQHF
TGTGCCAGCAGTTCCAGGGTGGGCAATCAGCCCCAGCATTTT
>TRBV6-2/TRBV6-3|TRBJ1-2|TRBD1|-
CASSSMGQFNYGYTF
TGTGCCAGCAGCTCCATGGGACAGTTTAACTATGGCTACACCTTC
>TRBV5-1|TRBJ2-2|-|-
CASSLGSGTTGELFF
TGCGCCAGCAGCTTGGGGTCGGGGACCACCGGGGAGCTGTTTTTT
>TRBV9|TRBJ2-7|TRBD2|-
CASSVGGSYYEQYF
TGTGCCTCAAGCGTGGGGGGGTCCTACTACGAGCAGTACTTC
>TRBV29-1|TRBJ2-1|-|many
CSVFTYNEQFF
TGCAGCGTTTTTACTTACAATGAGCAGTTCTTC
>TRBV12-3/TRBV12-4|TRBJ2-3|TRBD2|few
CASSSTFTMGGRGDTQYF
TGTGCCAGCAGTTCCACGTTCACCATGGGCGGGAGAGGAGATACGCAGTATTTT
>TRBV20-1|TRBJ2-7|-|few
CSASRGSKSYEQYF
TGCAGTGCTAGTCGTGGGAGTAAGTCCTACGAGCAGTACTTC
>TRBV20-1|TRBJ2-1|-|many
CSATLVGTSYNEQFF
TGCAGTGCCACTCTGGTGGGAACGTCCTACAATGAGCAGTTCTTC
>TRBV4-1|TRBJ2-1|TRBD2|many
CASSQDPGLAGYNEQFF
TGCGCCAGCAGCCAAGACCCGGGACTAGCGGGCTACAATGAGCAGTTCTTC
>TRBV13|TRBJ2-5|TRBD1|few
CASSHGTGGNMETQYF
TGTGCCAGCAGCCATGGGACAGGTGGAAACATGGAGACCCAGTACTTC
>TRBV11-2|TRBJ2-1|-|many
CASSTSIDEQFF
TGTGCCAGCAGCACTAGCATCGATGAGCAGTTCTTC
>TRBV2|TRBJ1-2|TRBD1|few
CASSESTGGNYGYTF
TGTGCCAGCAGTGAATCGACAGGGGGAAACTATGGCTACACCTTC
>TRBV2|TRBJ2-5|-|few
CASSSYPPSGRLRETQYF
TGTGCCAGCAGTTCCTACCCACCTTCGGGCCGACTAAGAGAGACCCAGTACTTC
>TRBV12-3/TRBV12-4|TRBJ1-1|-|few
CASSRLLGNTEAFF
TGTGCCAGCAGTCGCCTCTTAGGGAACACTGAAGCTTTCTTT
>TRBV2|TRBJ2-7|TRBD2|-
CASSLGLAGLGAYEQYF
TGTGCCAGCAGTCTGGGACTAGCGGGACTGGGGGCCTACGAGCAGTACTTC
>TRBV20-1|TRBJ2-1|TRBD2|-
CSARGREREGLDEQFF
TGCAGTGCTAGAGGCCGGGAACGGGAGGGCCTAGATGAGCAGTTCTTC
>TRBV29-1|TRBJ1-2|TRBD1|-
CSVMDRGDYGYTF
TGCAGCGTTATGGACAGGGGAGACTATGGCTACACCTTC
>TRBV29-1|TRBJ2-7|-|few
CSVEIQGFHEQYF
TGCAGCGTTGAGATACAGGGATTCCACGAGCAGTACTTC
>TRBV2|TRBJ1-4|-|few
CASSEALRSNEKLFF
TGTGCCAGCAGTGAAGCGCTACGATCTAACGAAAAACTGTTTTTT